The 13 T cell receptor beta chains reported below all come from one sample, sequenced in a study of blood T cell repertoires in COVID-19. Here immunoSEQ multiplex PCR was the method, and the copy in TCRdb shows in-frame clones only, minus some. The top ten hold roughly 15% of the sample, which has just over 90,000 clones, about 77% seen once. The sample taken for sequencing was peripheral blood. These receptors all come from a human donor in a cohort sampled during active COVID-19.

The chain recombines TRBV5-1 with TRBJ2-2; 10 bases are a match to TRBD1. The trim removed 2 bases at V and 4 bases at J, leaving 5 bases unmatched. Per germline, CDR1 SGHRS and CDR2 YFSETQ. This CDR3 spans 16 amino acids. The CDR3 region is CASSLGTGAVTGELFF. Here the CDR3 DNA reads TGCGCCAGCAGCTTAGGGACAGGGGCGGTCACCGGGGAGCTGTTTTTT. The variable domain in full, completed from reference TRBV5-1 and TRBJ2-2, reads KAGVTQTPRYLIKTRGQQVTLSCSPISGHRSVSWYQQTPGQGLQFLFEYFSETQRNKGNFPGRFSGRQFSNSRSEMNVSTLELGDSALYLCASSLGTGAVTGELFFGEGSRLTVL.

The rearrangement uses TRBV19 and TRBJ1-2, with 8 bases identical to TRBD1. CDR3 size: 13 residues. V was clipped by 2 bases and J by 7 bases; unmatched bases: 3. From germline, CDR1 is LNHDA and CDR2 SQIVND (reference sequence). In nucleotides, the CDR3 is TGTGCCAGTAGTATAAGGACAGGGTCTGGCTACACCTTC. Encoded protein: CASSIRTGSGYTF.

This clone was counted a single time. The same CDR3 arises from other DNA sequences in this sample as well. The rearrangement joins TRBV28 to TRBJ2-7, with a tentative D call TRBD1 (7 bases). Germline V lookup: CDR1 MDHEN, CDR2 SYDVKM. This CDR3 contains 15 residues. V was pared by 6 bases and J by 0 bases, with 15 bases between. CDR3 in amino acids: CASRSSGGGSYEQYF. CDR3 sequence (DNA): TGTGCCAGCAGATCGTCAGGGGGAGGCTCCTACGAGCAGTACTTC.

This chain connects TRBV2 to TRBJ2-7, with 9 nucleotides matching TRBD2. The CDR3 extends over 14 amino acids. Germline lookup yields CDR1 SNHLY and CDR2 FYNNEI. With V trimmed by 6 bases and J by 0 bases, 3 bases remained unmatched. The CDR3 loop is CASRGSGSSYEQYF. Written as DNA, the CDR3 is TGTGCCAGCAGAGGTAGCGGGAGCTCCTACGAGCAGTACTTC.

This clone was counted between two and nine times. V and J are TRBV5-6 and TRBJ2-3; a weak D match, TRBD2 (5 bases). CDR3 length equals 13 residues. Trimming pared 5 bases from V and 4 bases from J, leaving 11 bases between. Germline loops: CDR1 SGHDT, CDR2 YYEEEE. The CDR3 here is CASRNSEADTQYF. CDR3 DNA sequence: TGTGCCAGCAGAAATAGCGAGGCAGATACGCAGTATTTT. The full variable domain, in which reference TRBV5-6 and TRBJ2-3 provide the parts outside the CDR3, is DAGVTQSPTHLIKTRGQQVTLRCSPKSGHDTVSWYQQALGQGPQFIFQYYEEEERQRGNFPDRFSGHQFPNYSSELNVNALLLGDSALYLCASRNSEADTQYFGPGTRLTVL.

The V gene is TRBV27, the J gene TRBJ2-2; 9 nucleotides align to TRBD1. Germline trimming cut 6 bases from V and 4 bases from J; bases unmatched to any gene: 6. Germline V gene lookup returns CDR1 MNHEY and CDR2 SMNVEV (reference sequence). The CDR3 spans 15 residues. CDR3 loop: CASRGQGVVTGELFF. CDR3 coding DNA: TGTGCCAGCAGGGGACAGGGAGTGGTCACCGGGGAGCTGTTTTTT.

The V gene is TRBV5-1, the J gene TRBJ2-2; 12 bases line up with TRBD1. CDR1 and CDR2 from the germline V gene are SGHRS and YFSETQ. The CDR3 spans 18 residues. V was clipped by 0 bases and J by 5 bases; unmatched bases: 8. The CDR3 here is CASSLEGQGAKGTGELFF. CDR3 nucleotides: TGCGCCAGCAGCTTGGAGGGACAGGGGGCAAAAGGGACCGGGGAGCTGTTTTTT.

The V gene is TRBV19, the J gene TRBJ2-3; TRBD2 matches 8 bases. CDR1 and CDR2 from the germline V gene are LNHDA and SQIVND (reference sequence). The CDR3 has 13 amino acids. Germline trimming cut 11 bases from V and 1 base from J; bases unmatched to any gene: 5. The CDR3 region is CAASGGRTDTQYF. The CDR3 DNA sequence: TGTGCCGCCTCGGGGGGGCGCACAGATACGCAGTATTTT.

This chain uses TRBV3-1 (or the pseudogene TRBV3-2) with TRBJ1-2; no reliable D call. The length of the CDR3 is 12 residues. The germline CDR1 and CDR2 sequences are LGHDT and YNNKEL (reference sequence). The V and J ends lost 1 base and 8 bases respectively, with 8 bases between them. The CDR3 protein is CASSQGGGGYTF. DNA for the CDR3: TGTGCCAGCAGCCAAGGAGGAGGAGGCTACACCTTC.

In DNA form, the CDR3 reads TGCAGCGTTGAGGTAGCGGGAAACCAAGAGACCCAGTACTTC. Translating gives CSVEVAGNQETQYF. This sequence joins TRBV29-1 and TRBJ2-5; 8 bases fit TRBD2. Germline-derived CDR1 and CDR2 are SQVTM and ANQGSEA. The V and J ends lost 3 bases and 0 bases, in that order; junction bases with no gene match: 3. This CDR3 is built from 14 residues. The full variable domain, its missing parts supplied by reference TRBV29-1 and TRBJ2-5, is SAVISQKPSRDICQRGTSLTIQCQVDSQVTMMFWYRQQPGQSLTLIATANQGSEATYESGFVIDKFPISRPNLTFSTLTVSNMSPEDSSIYLCSVEVAGNQETQYFGPGTRLLVL.

The chain has TRBV10-2 and TRBJ2-7; 9 nucleotides line up with TRBD1. CDR3 length: 17 amino acids. Germline V lookup: CDR1 WSHSY, CDR2 SAAADI. J lost 6 bases, V lost 3 bases, and 15 bases had no gene match. CDR3 amino acids: CASSDSHRGTGPIEQYF. The CDR3 DNA reads as TGCGCCAGCAGTGACTCGCACCGGGGGACAGGGCCAATCGAGCAGTACTTC.

The V gene is TRBV28, the J gene TRBJ1-5; a possible D gene is TRBD1 (5 bases). This CDR3 region has 18 residues. Germline-derived CDR1 and CDR2 are MDHEN and SYDVKM. V gave up 6 bases and J gave up 8 bases, with 29 bases separating them. The CDR3 coding sequence is TGTGCCAGCAGACCACCTCCGTTTCGCAGGGCCCTAACAGAGCCCCAGCATTTT. Its translation: CASRPPPFRRALTEPQHF.

The V gene is TRBV6-2 or TRBV6-3, the J gene TRBJ2-7; tentative D call: TRBD2 (5 bases). CDR3 length: 11 residues. Germline values: CDR1 MNHEY, CDR2 SVGEGT. V dropped 5 bases and J dropped 7 bases, with 9 bases sitting between them. CDR3 sequence reads: CASSDRGEQYF. The CDR3 bases are TGTGCCAGCAGTGACCGGGGAGAGCAGTACTTC.